This T cell receptor beta chain was identified in a study of T cell responses to AZD1222 COVID-19 vaccine. About the research overall: Researchers grouped second doses given at about 4 or about 12 weeks into one pool. Study results and limitations: Vaccination with two AZD1222 doses was followed by a rise in Spike-specific TCR breadth and depth. The study identified only a handful of AZD1222 recipients as seropositive at baseline. Clonal diversity may have been underestimated, and the donors were mostly white British, with more females than males.

Notes on this clone: The target antigen is unknown.

The method was immunoSEQ multiplex PCR; TCRdb's version includes in-frame clones alone and lacks a portion of them. The sample records about 130,000 clones, about nine tenths being singletons. The TCR originated in an adult in good health. The material was peripheral blood, obtained on day 0 of AZD1222 vaccination.

The CDR3 loop is CASSYTNYGYTF. The CDR3 DNA reads as TGTGCCAGCAGTTACACTAACTATGGCTACACCTTC. The rearrangement uses TRBV12-3 or TRBV12-4 and TRBJ1-2; no definite D call. The CDR3 spans 12 residues. V dropped 4 bases and J dropped 0 bases, with 3 bases sitting between them.